A single sample is the source of the 21 T cell receptor beta chains below, sequenced in a study of CD8 T cells in ankylosing spondylitis. TCRdb reanalysed the 5' RACE reads using MiXCR and keeps one entry per CDR3 protein. The repertoire includes roughly 240,000 distinct CDR3 sequences, 30% to 35% of them detected once, and around 4.5% sits in the top ten. Sequenced material: blood, either unsorted or a sorted T cell fraction (not recorded which). Receptor source: a male donor with ankylosing spondylitis or in good health (not recorded which).

The chain employs TRBV5-4 and TRBJ2-5; D is possibly TRBD1 or TRBD2 (5 bases each). This CDR3 is 14 amino acids long. V lost 9 bases and J lost 5, with 20 bases in between. Germline V gene lookup returns CDR1 SGHNT and CDR2 YYREEE (reference sequence). CDR3 loop: CATSFGWGGETQYF. The CDR3 DNA reads as TGTGCCACCTCCTTTGGGTGGGGCGGGGAGACCCAGTACTTC.

This chain uses TRBV11-2 with TRBJ1-3, with 7 nucleotides matching TRBD1. The CDR3 extends over 16 amino acids. Germline CDR1 is SGHAT and CDR2 is FQNNGV. V lost 1 base to trimming and J lost 2 bases; unmatched junction nucleotides: 5. The CDR3 is CASSLAQQGAGNTIYF. CDR3 coding DNA: TGTGCCAGCAGCTTAGCCCAGCAGGGGGCTGGAAACACCATATATTTT.

This clonotype came up a few times. The chain couples TRBV7-9 to TRBJ2-7, with D possibly matching TRBD1 (5 bases). V was cut by 5 bases and J by 6 bases, with 14 bases left in between. The germline V gene encodes CDR1 SEHNR and CDR2 FQNEAQ (reference sequence). The CDR3 covers 13 residues. The CDR3 region has the DNA TGTGCCAGCAGCCAACAGGTCTCGGGCGAGCAGTACTTC. It yields the protein CASSQQVSGEQYF. The whole variable domain, remainder taken from reference TRBV7-9 and TRBJ2-7, is DTGVSQNPRHKITKRGQNVTFRCDPISEHNRLYWYRQTLGQGPEFLTYFQNEAQLEKSRLLSDRFSAERPKGSFSTLEIQRTEQGDSAMYLCASSQQVSGEQYFGPGTRLTVT.

CDR3 loop: CASSPLGSGGVETQYF. The CDR3 DNA is TGTGCCAGCAGCCCACTTGGCAGCGGGGGGGTCGAGACCCAGTACTTC. V gene TRBV4-2 combines with J gene TRBJ2-5; 10 bases fit TRBD2. CDR1 is LGHNA and CDR2 is YNFKEQ in the germline V gene. CDR3 length equals 16 residues. V lost 4 bases and J lost 5; bases outside the gene matches: 10.

The chain has TRBV7-6 and TRBJ2-7, with 9 nucleotides matching TRBD1. CDR1 SGHVS and CDR2 FNYEAQ come from the germline V gene. V dropped 5 bases and J dropped 5; count of bases not matched to a gene: 7. There are 14 residues in the CDR3. DNA of the CDR3: TGTGCCAGCAGCGCGCCGGGACAGGGCCACGAGCAGTACTTC. Translation: CASSAPGQGHEQYF.

The chain has TRBV7-3 and TRBJ2-1; 8 bases agree with TRBD2. This CDR3 comprises 16 residues. The junction had 6 bases not matched to a gene; V was cut back by 1 base and J by 4 bases. Germline V lookup: CDR1 SGHTA, CDR2 FQGTGA. The CDR3 sequence is CASSLRRGAAYNEQFF. The CDR3, as DNA: TGTGCCAGCAGCTTAAGGCGGGGGGCCGCTTACAATGAGCAGTTCTTC.

The V call is TRBV10-3, the J call TRBJ1-4; 9 bases are a match to TRBD1. The CDR3 length is 13 residues. Unmatched junction bases numbered 4, after V lost 6 bases and J lost 8 bases. Germline V gives CDR1 ENHRY, CDR2 SYGVKD. CDR3 residues: CAIRGQGGEKLFF. DNA of the CDR3: TGTGCCATCAGGGGACAGGGTGGCGAAAAACTGTTTTTT.

The table lists this clonotype with a few counts. The chain joins TRBV7-8 to TRBJ2-1; D unclear. Germline V gene sequence: CDR1 SGHVS, CDR2 FQNEAQ. V shed 3 bases and J shed 15 bases, with 12 bases lying between them. This CDR3 spans 11 amino acids. The DNA for the CDR3 is TGTGCCAGCAGCTTTGGCGGTGTGCTGTTCTTC. As protein: CASSFGGVLFF.

In its sample, this clonotype was seen a few times. The chain is built from TRBV20-1 and TRBJ2-4; no firm D call. The germline CDR1 and CDR2 sequences are DFQATT and SNEGSKA (reference sequence). Trimming took 5 bases from V and 0 from J, leaving 14 bases between them. The CDR3 spans 15 residues. In DNA, the CDR3 is TGCAGTGCTTCGACGCGACATTTAGCCAAAAACATTCAGTACTTC. This sequence encodes CSASTRHLAKNIQYF.

This clonotype was seen more than once but under ten times. The chain links TRBV6-5 to TRBJ2-7, with TRBD2 identical over 11 bases. The V and J ends lost 2 bases and 2 bases, in that order; junction bases with no gene match: 5. The CDR3 is 16 residues long. Per the germline V gene, CDR1 is MNHEY and CDR2 is SVGAGI. In DNA, the CDR3 is TGTGCCAGCAGTTACACCTTTAGCGGGGGGGCCTACGAGCAGTACTTC. Its protein is CASSYTFSGGAYEQYF.

This clonotype appeared a few times. The rearrangement links TRBV12-3 or TRBV12-4 to TRBJ2-1; D gene unclear. The CDR3 consists of 15 residues. V lost 3 bases and J lost 1, with 10 bases in between. The CDR3 loop reads CASSFPTGSYNEQFF. The CDR3 DNA follows: TGTGCCAGCAGTTTCCCCACTGGGTCCTACAATGAGCAGTTCTTC.

CDR3 protein: CSVVGRAGETQYF. Here the CDR3 DNA reads TGCAGCGTTGTCGGGAGGGCGGGGGAGACCCAGTACTTC. The chain has TRBV29-1 and TRBJ2-5; 8 bases match TRBD2. CDR1 and CDR2 from the germline V gene are SQVTM and ANQGSEA. V lost 4 bases, J lost 5 bases, and 6 bases stayed unmatched. The CDR3 sequence is 13 residues long.

J is TRBJ2-3 and V is TRBV18, with a possible D match to TRBD1 (6 bases). V was cut by 3 bases and J by 3 bases, with 16 bases left in between. The CDR3 length is 16 residues. Per germline, CDR1 KGHSH and CDR2 LQKENI. The CDR3 sequence is CASSPGAGVVTDTQYF. The DNA of the CDR3 is TGTGCCAGCTCACCTGGGGCAGGGGTCGTGACAGATACGCAGTATTTT.

V is TRBV5-1 and J is TRBJ2-7; 11 positions agree with TRBD1. The J segment lost 7 bases and the V segment lost 4 bases, leaving 7 bases of the junction unmatched. This CDR3 is built from 14 residues. CDR1 is SGHRS, CDR2 YFSETQ, per germline. Here the CDR3 reads CASSAGTGGREQYF. CDR3 DNA: TGCGCCAGCAGCGCCGGGACAGGGGGAAGGGAGCAGTACTTC.

In this sample, this clonotype turned up a few times. The chain links TRBV5-6 to TRBJ2-3; 9 bases agree with TRBD2. This CDR3 is built from 16 residues. V gave up 3 bases and J gave up 3 bases; unmatched junction bases: 8. Germline lookup yields CDR1 SGHDT and CDR2 YYEEEE. The CDR3, as DNA: TGTGCCAGCAGCTACCGACTAGCGGAAGGGACAGATACGCAGTATTTT. It encodes CASSYRLAEGTDTQYF.

This chain's CDR3 is CSATVTGGGFGTEAFF. The DNA for the CDR3 is TGCAGTGCTACGGTCACAGGGGGCGGTTTTGGCACTGAAGCTTTCTTT. J is TRBJ1-1 and V is TRBV20-1, with 9 bases lining up with TRBD1. V shed 4 bases and J 4 bases; nucleotides not matched to a gene: 13. The CDR3 totals 16 residues. Looked up from germline, CDR1 is DFQATT and CDR2 is SNEGSKA (reference sequence).

This clonotype occurred a few times. The chain combines TRBV29-1 with TRBJ2-7; D gene ambiguous. This CDR3 has 14 residues. Trimming took 6 bases from V and 4 from J, leaving 19 bases between them. Germline values: CDR1 SQVTM, CDR2 ANQGSEA. CDR3 nucleotides: TGCAGCGTCCGCCTGGCTGTTCTTGGTTACGAGCAGTACTTC. This gives the protein CSVRLAVLGYEQYF.

The chain combines TRBV12-3 or TRBV12-4 with TRBJ2-7; 9 bases line up with TRBD2. The V segment lost 5 bases and the J segment 1 base; nucleotides outside the gene matches: 12. The CDR3 runs 17 residues. DNA for the CDR3: TGTGCCAGCAGTAAAATCTATGGCGGGGGGGATTCCTACGAGCAGTACTTC. Amino acid sequence: CASSKIYGGGDSYEQYF.

This clonotype came up once. V and J are TRBV5-6 and TRBJ2-1; the match to TRBD2 covers 8 bases. There are 16 residues in the CDR3. Germline V gene sequence: CDR1 SGHDT, CDR2 YYEEEE. The trim removed 4 bases at V and 0 bases at J, leaving 6 bases unmatched. Here the CDR3 reads CASSAVLAASYNEQFF. CDR3 in DNA: TGTGCCAGCAGCGCAGTACTAGCGGCCTCCTACAATGAGCAGTTCTTC.

CDR3 nucleotide sequence: TGTGCCAGCAGTTTCAGCGGGCCTGGACGGGCCGGGGAGCTGTTTTTT. It translates to CASSFSGPGRAGELFF. The chain links TRBV27 to TRBJ2-2, with D possibly being TRBD2 (6 bases). The CDR3 consists of 16 residues. Germline values: CDR1 MNHEY, CDR2 SMNVEV (reference sequence). Trimming stripped 3 bases from V and 6 bases from J, with 17 bases between.

In its sample, this clonotype was seen a few times. The CDR3 DNA sequence: TGCAGCGTTAGGTGGGCTAAGTCGTTATCCTACAATGAGCAGTTCTTC. Amino acids: CSVRWAKSLSYNEQFF. This chain links TRBV29-1 with TRBJ2-1; D gene ambiguous. Per the germline V gene, CDR1 is SQVTM and CDR2 is ANQGSEA. With 5 bases removed from V and 1 base from J, the gap between germline ends came to 18 bases. This CDR3 has 16 amino acids.